This passage covers 8 T cell receptor beta chains from one sample sequenced in a study. MiXCR, applied by TCRdb to the 5' RACE reads, yields one record per CDR3 protein. The repertoire holds 9,500 to 15,000 distinct CDR3 sequences, with roughly 51% as singletons. The sorted Tregs were CD4+CD25+CD127-/low cells. The sequencing sample was made of tumor-infiltrating Tregs sorted from the breast tumor. The source of these receptors is a female donor with breast cancer.

This clonotype has more than one count but fewer than ten. The gene calls are TRBV20-1 and TRBJ2-1; the D gene is possibly TRBD2 (7 bases). V was clipped by 0 bases and J by 5 bases, with 20 bases between them. The CDR3 is made up of 17 amino acids. Germline CDR1 and CDR2: DFQATT and SNEGSKA (reference sequence). CDR3 residues: CSAREGEGVPGDNEQFF. The CDR3 region has the DNA TGCAGTGCTAGAGAGGGGGAGGGGGTCCCCGGGGACAATGAGCAGTTCTTC.

J is TRBJ1-1 and V is TRBV18; 8 bases line up with TRBD1. The germline V gene has CDR1 KGHSH and CDR2 LQKENI. The CDR3 loop spans 14 amino acids. With V trimmed by 6 bases and J by 4 bases, 7 bases remained unmatched. This CDR3 is CASSLQGEGTEAFF. CDR3 nucleotides: TGTGCCAGCTCCCTACAGGGGGAGGGCACTGAAGCTTTCTTT.

For this clonotype: Sequence at one end of the junction differs from germline and may be a read error. V usage is TRBV12-5 and J usage is TRBJ2-3; a weak D match, TRBD2 (5 bases). Germline V CDR1 and CDR2: LGHNT, FRNRAP. The CDR3 sequence is 13 residues long. The CDR3 here is CASGLSSTDMQYF. CDR3 nucleotide sequence: TGTGCTAGTGGTTTGTCTAGCACAGATATGCAGTATTTT.

To note about this clonotype: The conserved phenylalanine or tryptophan is not found at the CDR3 terminus, so this likely reflects a read error. The CDR3 DNA is TGTGCCAGCAGCTTAACCCCGGGCTCCTACAATGAGCAGTTCTCC. Residues: CASSLTPGSYNEQFS. The chain links TRBV7-3 to TRBJ2-1; D is uncertain. This CDR3 is built from 15 residues. Trimming cost V 0 bases and J 0 bases, with 6 bases left between them. Germline V gene sequence: CDR1 SGHTA, CDR2 FQGTGA.

CDR3 region: CASSFRRGQEKLFF. CDR3 in DNA: TGTGCCAGCAGTTTCCGCAGGGGACAGGAAAAACTGTTTTTT. The chain couples TRBV12-3 or TRBV12-4 to TRBJ1-4; 7 bases line up with TRBD1. The length of the CDR3 is 14 residues. J gave up 8 bases and V 3 bases, and 6 bases lay outside the gene matches.

The sample holds a few counts of this clonotype. The chain couples TRBV15 to TRBJ2-7; no definite D call. V lost 3 bases to trimming and J lost 0 bases, with 6 bases between them. This CDR3 comprises 13 residues. CDR1 is LNHNV and CDR2 is YYDKDF in the germline V gene (reference sequence). Written as DNA, the CDR3 is TGTGCCACCAGCAGCGAGCCCTCCTACGAGCAGTACTTC. It specifies CATSSEPSYEQYF.

The CDR3 loop is CASSYMGTSGYNTDTQYF. Here the CDR3 DNA reads TGTGCCAGCAGTTATATGGGGACTAGCGGATATAACACAGATACGCAGTATTTT. The chain joins TRBV6-5 to TRBJ2-3, with 11 bases aligning to TRBD2. After removal of 3 bases from V and 2 bases from J, the junction contained 10 bases not matched to a gene. Germline loops: CDR1 MNHEY, CDR2 SVGAGI. The CDR3 consists of 18 residues.

In DNA, the CDR3 is TGTGCCAGCAGCTTACTGTTTGCAGGGGGAGTTGAGCAGTTCTTC. Translation: CASSLLFAGGVEQFF. The chain links TRBV11-2 to TRBJ2-1; 7 bases map to TRBD1. V was pared by 2 bases and J by 9 bases, with 10 bases of the junction left unmatched. CDR1 SGHAT and CDR2 FQNNGV come from the germline V gene. There are 15 residues in the CDR3.